Each of the 28 T cell receptor beta chains below was sequenced from the same sample in a study of regulatory T cells in long-lasting Graves disease. Specified time point: newly diagnosed GD, antithyroid drugs for less than 3 months. With RNA extracted from PBMCs as input, the TCR library was made. Sequencing libraries for TCR beta were prepared with iRepertoire HTBI primers and Arm-PCR of CDR3 regions. TCRdb reanalysed the multiplex PCR reads using MiXCR and keeps one entry per CDR3 protein. The sample lists approximately 300,000 distinct CDR3 sequences; 15% to 20% were seen once. The specimen was peripheral blood mononuclear cells (PBMCs), collected at new diagnosis, from a patient treated with antithyroid drugs. The receptors originated from a female donor with Graves disease.

The chain is built from TRBV20-1 and TRBJ2-3; 9 positions agree with TRBD2. The assigned J gene may be wrong: the sequence end matches TRBJ2-5 better. This CDR3 has 14 residues. Germline CDR1 reads DFQATT; CDR2 reads SNEGSKA (reference sequence). CDR3 loop: CSASYGGGEKTQYF. The CDR3 DNA follows: TGCAGTGCTAGTTATGGCGGGGGGGAGAAGACCCAGTACTTC.

The V and J genes are TRBV29-1 and TRBJ2-5, with D perhaps assigned TRBD1 or TRBD2 (6 bases each). Per germline, CDR1 SQVTM and CDR2 ANQGSEA. Between the trimmed V and J ends, which lost 4 bases and 0 bases, there was a span of 9 bases. This CDR3 has 13 amino acids. The CDR3 sequence is CSVVGGYQETQYF. CDR3 coding DNA: TGCAGCGTTGTAGGGGGGTACCAAGAGACCCAGTACTTC.

This clonotype came up a few times. The CDR3 sequence is CASSAGGDTQYF. The CDR3 DNA reads TGTGCCAGCTCAGCGGGGGGAGATACGCAGTATTTT. The J gene is TRBJ2-3, the V gene TRBV28; 9 bases match TRBD2. Germline CDR1 and CDR2: MDHEN and SYDVKM. The CDR3 covers 12 residues. V shed 8 bases and J 5 bases; nucleotides not matched to a gene: 2. Together with reference TRBV28 and TRBJ2-3, the CDR3 gives the full variable domain: DVKVTQSSRYLVKRTGEKVFLECVQDMDHENMFWYRQDPGLGLRLIYFSYDVKMKEKGDIPEGYSVSREKKERFSLILESASTNQTSMYLCASSAGGDTQYFGPGTRLTVL.

This clonotype was seen repeatedly, ten times or more. The chain couples TRBV20-1 to TRBJ1-3; TRBD1 is a possible D gene (6 bases). The CDR3 loop spans 13 amino acids. The V and J ends lost 1 base and 2 bases respectively, with 6 bases between them. Looked up from germline, CDR1 is DFQATT and CDR2 is SNEGSKA (reference sequence). The CDR3 spells CSARGTAGNTIYF. DNA of the CDR3: TGCAGTGCTAGAGGGACAGCTGGAAACACCATATATTTT.

This clonotype was observed at least ten times. The CDR3 protein is CASSTSGFYEQYF. The CDR3 DNA reads TGTGCCAGCAGTACTAGCGGGTTCTACGAGCAGTACTTC. The chain links TRBV28 to TRBJ2-7; 9 bases agree with TRBD2. Losses at the gene ends were 5 bases for V and 3 bases for J; bases not matched to a gene: 2. The CDR3 runs 13 residues. Germline values: CDR1 MDHEN, CDR2 SYDVKM.

A word on this clonotype: A much larger clone differs by one base, so this may be a read error. J is TRBJ2-7 and V is TRBV2; 9 nucleotides align to TRBD1. This CDR3 contains 14 residues. CDR1 and CDR2 (germline): SNHLY, FYNNEI. The CDR3 region has the DNA TGTGCCAGCGGTGATAGGGACAGGGTCGGCGAGCAGTACTTC. Translated, it gives CASGDRDRVGEQYF. Together with reference TRBV2 and TRBJ2-7, the CDR3 gives the full variable domain: EPEVTQTPSHQVTQMGQEVILRCVPISNHLYFYWYRQILGQKVEFLVSFYNNEISEKSEIFDDQFSVERPDGSNFTLKIRSTKLEDSAMYFCASGDRDRVGEQYFGPGTRLTVT.

The count of this clonotype is one. The chain has TRBV19 and TRBJ2-7; D might be TRBD1 (6 bases). The CDR3 has 15 amino acids. The germline V and J ends were trimmed by 4 bases and 0 bases, with 13 bases remaining between them. CDR1 is LNHDA and CDR2 is SQIVND in the germline V gene (reference sequence). This chain's CDR3 is CASSTVQGPSYEQYF. DNA for the CDR3: TGTGCCAGTAGTACCGTGCAGGGGCCCTCCTACGAGCAGTACTTC.

This clonotype was seen ten or more times. The rearrangement joins TRBV11-2 to TRBJ2-3; 7 nucleotides line up with TRBD2. V was clipped by 3 bases and J by 11 bases; unmatched bases: 5. CDR1 SGHAT and CDR2 FQNNGV come from the germline V gene. The CDR3 has 12 amino acids. CDR3 bases: TGTGCCAGCAGCTTTTCGGGGGAGGGGCAGTATTTT. Residues: CASSFSGEGQYF. Combining the CDR3 with reference TRBV11-2 and TRBJ2-3 gives the whole variable domain EAGVAQSPRYKIIEKRQSVAFWCNPISGHATLYWYQQILGQGPKLLIQFQNNGVVDDSQLPKDRFSAERLKGVDSTLKIQPAKLEDSAVYLCASSFSGEGQYFGPGTRLTVL.

The rearrangement uses TRBV6-1 and TRBJ2-7, with unresolved D. The CDR3 is 9 amino acids. V lost 11 bases and J 3 bases, leaving 5 bases between the germline ends. Germline V gene data show CDR1 as MNHNS and CDR2 as SASEGT. The CDR3, as DNA: TGTGCCTCCGACTACGAGCAGTACTTC. As protein: CASDYEQYF.

The chain is built from TRBV24-1 and TRBJ2-1, with D possibly matching TRBD2 (6 bases). Trimming shortened V by 10 bases and J by 7 bases, and 19 bases separated the two germline ends. CDR1 and CDR2 from the germline V gene are KGHDR and SFDVKD. The CDR3 has 14 amino acids. DNA for the CDR3: TGTGCCACTTCTACCGGGACGGGAGATAATGAGCAGTTCTTC. This gives the protein CATSTGTGDNEQFF.

Points on this clonotype: With a much larger clone just one base away, this may be a read error. The rearrangement joins TRBV30 to TRBJ2-1; the D gene is possibly TRBD2 (6 bases). Germline loops: CDR1 GTSNPN, CDR2 SVGIG (reference sequence). The CDR3 spans 13 residues. The DNA of the CDR3 is TGTGTCTGGAGTCCAGCGGGCAACAATGAGCAGTTCTTC. Its translation: CVWSPAGNNEQFF.

This clonotype was counted at least ten times. The chain uses TRBV9 and TRBJ2-7; the match to TRBD1 covers 10 bases. V was clipped by 2 bases and J by 2 bases; unmatched bases: 1. The CDR3 extends over 14 amino acids. Looked up from germline, CDR1 is SGDLS and CDR2 is YYNGEE. This CDR3 reads CASSVGQGAYEQYF. CDR3 bases: TGTGCCAGCAGCGTTGGACAGGGGGCCTACGAGCAGTACTTC. Full variable domain (missing parts from reference TRBV9 and TRBJ2-7): DSGVTQTPKHLITATGQRVTLRCSPRSGDLSVYWYQQSLDQGLQFLIQYYNGEERAKGNILERFSAQQFPDLHSELNLSSLELGDSALYFCASSVGQGAYEQYFGPGTRLTVT.

The chain combines TRBV3-1 with TRBJ2-7; no firm D call. V lost 6 bases to trimming and J lost 2 bases, with 11 bases between them. Per the germline V gene, CDR1 is LGHDT and CDR2 is YNNKEL (reference sequence). The CDR3 runs to 13 residues. This CDR3 reads CASRGIVTYEQYF. CDR3 DNA sequence: TGTGCCAGCAGGGGAATAGTAACCTACGAGCAGTACTTC.

This clonotype was found many times. This sequence joins TRBV20-1 and TRBJ1-5; 8 positions agree with TRBD1. This CDR3 is built from 15 residues. Unmatched junction bases numbered 13, after V lost 3 bases and J lost 9 bases. Looked up from germline, CDR1 is DFQATT and CDR2 is SNEGSKA (reference sequence). The CDR3 DNA reads TGCAGTGCTAGGGGCGGACAGGGCCCAGGAGGGCCCCAGCATTTT. Translating it yields CSARGGQGPGGPQHF.

This rearrangement joins TRBV29-1 to TRBJ2-1, with D perhaps TRBD2 (5 bases). V gave up 7 bases and J gave up 2 bases, with 18 bases separating them. This CDR3 region has 15 residues. Germline V gene sequence: CDR1 SQVTM, CDR2 ANQGSEA. This CDR3 reads CSAEGWESTYNEQFF. CDR3 bases: TGCAGCGCCGAAGGGTGGGAGTCGACCTACAATGAGCAGTTCTTC.

Many counts were recorded for this clonotype. The chain links TRBV2 to TRBJ2-7; no firm D call. V was trimmed by 1 base and J by 6 bases, leaving 13 bases between them. The CDR3 runs to 14 residues. The germline gives CDR1 SNHLY, CDR2 FYNNEI. Here the CDR3 DNA reads TGTGCCAGCAGTGAAGTAAACGAGAGTCCCGAGCAGTACTTC. Its translation: CASSEVNESPEQYF.

This clonotype was recorded many times. The V gene is TRBV30, the J gene TRBJ2-6; D is possibly TRBD2 (5 bases). CDR1 and CDR2 (germline): GTSNPN, SVGIG (reference sequence). CDR3 length: 15 residues. V lost 0 bases and J lost 2, with 8 bases in between. The DNA of the CDR3 is TGTGCCTGGAGTGTACTAGGTACTGGGGCCAACGTCCTGACTTTC. The encoded protein is CAWSVLGTGANVLTF. The entire variable domain, with the rest obtained from reference TRBV30 and TRBJ2-6, is as follows: SQTIHQWPATLVQPVGSPLSLECTVEGTSNPNLYWYRQAAGRGLQLLFYSVGIGQISSEVPQNLSASRPQDRQFILSSKKLLLSDSGFYLCAWSVLGTGANVLTFGAGSRLTVL.

With regard to this clonotype: This likely came from a read error, as a far larger clone is one base away. In nucleotides, the CDR3 is TGTGCCGGCAGTTTTCAGAGTGGGAACTACGAGCAGTACTTC. Translation: CAGSFQSGNYEQYF. The chain is built from TRBV7-2 and TRBJ2-7; D ambiguous. The germline V gene has CDR1 SGHTA and CDR2 FQGNSA. This CDR3 contains 14 residues.

This clonotype has ten or more counts. The J gene is TRBJ2-5, the V gene TRBV29-1, with 10 bases that match TRBD2. Germline lookup yields CDR1 SQVTM and CDR2 ANQGSEA. CDR3 length: 16 residues. The CDR3 here is CNQEGGEGLAEETQYF. The CDR3 DNA reads TGCAACCAGGAAGGTGGGGAAGGACTAGCGGAAGAGACCCAGTACTTC.

This clonotype was detected a few times. This may arise from a read error, as a much more abundant clone is one base away. The chain employs TRBV12-3 or TRBV12-4 and TRBJ1-2; D remains unclear. The CDR3 has 12 amino acids. The CDR3 coding sequence is TGTGCCGGCAGCCTCCGGCTCGGAGGCTACACCTTC. It codes for CAGSLRLGGYTF.

This clonotype came up many times. The V and J genes are TRBV30 and TRBJ2-7, with D uncertain. The CDR3 runs to 13 residues. The germline V and J ends were trimmed by 4 bases and 0 bases, with 10 bases remaining between them. The germline gives CDR1 GTSNPN, CDR2 SVGIG (reference sequence). DNA for the CDR3: TGTGCCTGGACACCCAGGAGCTCCTACGAGCAGTACTTC. Amino acids: CAWTPRSSYEQYF.

The chain uses TRBV10-1 and TRBJ2-3, with a weak D call TRBD1 (6 bases). The V end was cut by 3 bases, the J end by 6 bases, with 19 bases between. The CDR3 has 16 residues. Germline lookup yields CDR1 WNHNN and CDR2 SYGVQD (reference sequence). The CDR3 nucleotides read TGCGCCAGCAGTGACCGCGGACAGTCGTTTGACGATACGCAGTATTTT. As protein: CASSDRGQSFDDTQYF.

This clonotype was observed many times. V and J are TRBV2 and TRBJ2-5; no firm D call. This CDR3 comprises 13 residues. V lost 8 bases, J lost 2 bases, and 12 bases lay in between. Germline CDR1 SNHLY, CDR2 FYNNEI. The CDR3 sequence is CASGLNQQETQYF. The CDR3 nucleotides are TGTGCCAGCGGTCTAAACCAACAAGAGACCCAGTACTTC.

This clonotype was seen at least ten times. V is TRBV19 and J is TRBJ2-1, with 7 nucleotides matching TRBD1. CDR1 is LNHDA and CDR2 is SQIVND in the germline V gene (reference sequence). Losses at the gene ends were 3 bases for V and 4 bases for J; bases not matched to a gene: 6. The length of the CDR3 is 15 residues. Here the CDR3 reads CASSIDWDSYNEQFF. Here the CDR3 DNA reads TGTGCCAGTAGTATTGACTGGGACAGTTACAATGAGCAGTTCTTC. The full variable domain, its missing parts supplied by reference TRBV19 and TRBJ2-1, is DGGITQSPKYLFRKEGQNVTLSCEQNLNHDAMYWYRQDPGQGLRLIYYSQIVNDFQKGDIAEGYSVSREKKESFPLTVTSAQKNPTAFYLCASSIDWDSYNEQFFGPGTRLTVL.

This clonotype has a count of ten or more. An end of the junction does not agree with germline; a read error may underlie this. The chain couples TRBV9 to TRBJ2-1; D is possibly TRBD1 (6 bases). The germline V gene encodes CDR1 SGDLS and CDR2 YYNGEE. The CDR3 is 16 amino acids. The CDR3 region is CASSSRGASSYNEQFF. The DNA of the CDR3 is TGCGCCAGCAGCTCCAGGGGAGCGAGCTCCTACAATGAGCAGTTCTTC.

This clonotype came up many times. The chain couples TRBV29-1 to TRBJ2-7; 12 nucleotides align to TRBD1. Germline CDR1 SQVTM, CDR2 ANQGSEA. The V gene end was trimmed by 5 bases and the J gene end by 7 bases; junction bases not matched to a gene: 6. The CDR3 is made up of 13 amino acids. As DNA, the CDR3 is TGCAGCGTTAACCGGGACAGGGGGCTAGAGCAGTACTTC. Amino acid sequence: CSVNRDRGLEQYF.

The chain couples TRBV28 to TRBJ2-2, with D hard to call. CDR3 length: 14 residues. The V end lost 4 bases, the J end lost 4 bases, and 10 bases lay between the germline ends. In germline, CDR1 is MDHEN, CDR2 SYDVKM. CDR3 loop: CASSWLAVTGELFF. CDR3 bases: TGTGCCAGCAGTTGGTTAGCTGTCACCGGGGAGCTGTTTTTT. Full variable domain (missing parts from reference TRBV28 and TRBJ2-2): DVKVTQSSRYLVKRTGEKVFLECVQDMDHENMFWYRQDPGLGLRLIYFSYDVKMKEKGDIPEGYSVSREKKERFSLILESASTNQTSMYLCASSWLAVTGELFFGEGSRLTVL.

This clonotype has ten or more counts. The rearrangement uses TRBV6-1 and TRBJ1-4; 10 bases align to TRBD1. Germline V gene sequence: CDR1 MNHNS, CDR2 SASEGT. The CDR3 runs 15 residues. With 3 bases clipped from V and 6 bases from J, the junction kept 4 bases outside the gene matches. The CDR3 reads CASSEDRGSHEKLFF. In nucleotides, the CDR3 is TGTGCCAGCAGTGAGGACAGGGGGAGTCATGAAAAACTGTTTTTT.